The 3 T cell receptor beta chains below were found in one sample sequenced in a study of cytomegalovirus exposure and HLA in healthy donors. The PCR used 60 Vbeta and 13 Jbeta primers. The protocol was immunoSEQ multiplex PCR, while the TCRdb copy is restricted to in-frame clones and leaves out a portion. The sample has under 200,000 clones, 60% to 85% seen once. Material: PBMCs. All receptors derive from a male donor in good health and CMV-seropositive.

V usage is TRBV9 and J usage is TRBJ2-7; weak D call: TRBD1 (7 bases). Trimming removed 3 bases from V and 2 bases from J, with 15 bases in between. CDR3 size: 15 residues. In germline, CDR1 is SGDLS, CDR2 YYNGEE. The CDR3 is CASSGGDSETYEQYF. The CDR3 DNA reads as TGTGCCAGCAGCGGGGGGGACAGCGAGACCTACGAGCAGTACTTC.

The rearrangement uses TRBV6-1 and TRBJ2-3; 10 nucleotides agree with TRBD2. This CDR3 comprises 14 residues. Germline V gene data show CDR1 as MNHNS and CDR2 as SASEGT. With 8 bases clipped from V and 5 bases from J, the junction kept 7 bases outside the gene matches. In DNA, the CDR3 is TGTGCCAGCGAAGCGGGGGGGCAGGTAGATACGCAGTATTTT. Amino acids: CASEAGGQVDTQYF.

The rearrangement joins TRBV7-8 to TRBJ2-7; D perhaps matches TRBD2 (5 bases). V dropped 2 bases and J dropped 1 base, with 12 bases sitting between them. Germline values: CDR1 SGHVS, CDR2 FQNEAQ. The length of the CDR3 is 15 residues. CDR3 nucleotide sequence: TGTGCCAGCAGCTTAACACCGGGATTATCCTACGAGCAGTACTTC. Its translation: CASSLTPGLSYEQYF.